Presented here are 17 T cell receptor beta chains from one specimen sequenced in a study of blood T cell repertoires in COVID-19. Assay used: immunoSEQ multiplex PCR; TCRdb lists only in-frame clones, some missing. The sample carries 95,000 to 150,000 clones, roughly 77% recorded once. Sample: peripheral blood. The receptors were gathered from a man in his 60s with active or convalescent COVID-19.

The CDR3 nucleotides are TGCAGCGTTGTGGGCCCGGTGCCAGATACGCAGTATTTT. It encodes CSVVGPVPDTQYF. J is TRBJ2-3 and V is TRBV29-1, with D unresolved. CDR1 is SQVTM, CDR2 ANQGSEA, per germline. Trimming cost V 4 bases and J 4 bases, with 12 bases left between them. This CDR3 has 13 amino acids.

This clone came up once. The J gene is TRBJ2-2, the V gene TRBV18; D is uncertain. Germline V gene sequence: CDR1 KGHSH, CDR2 LQKENI. The length of the CDR3 is 18 residues. The V and J ends lost 5 bases and 0 bases respectively, with 19 bases between them. CDR3: CASSTRPTAVANTGELFF. As DNA, the CDR3 is TGTGCCAGCTCAACCCGGCCCACAGCTGTCGCGAACACCGGGGAGCTGTTTTTT.

V and J are TRBV7-2 and TRBJ2-1; TRBD2 agrees at 7 bases. The germline CDR1 and CDR2 sequences are SGHTA and FQGNSA. The CDR3 sequence is 14 residues long. The junction had 6 bases not matched to a gene; V was cut back by 4 bases and J by 6 bases. The CDR3 coding sequence is TGTGCCAGCAGCTCCCTGGGGAGGGCCAATGAGCAGTTCTTC. It codes for CASSSLGRANEQFF.

The CDR3 DNA reads as TGTGCCAGCAGTGAAGATCGCGGGAGGACAGATACGCAGTATTTT. Its protein product is CASSEDRGRTDTQYF. V gene TRBV2 combines with J gene TRBJ2-3, with 8 positions matching TRBD2. CDR1 is SNHLY, CDR2 FYNNEI, per germline. The V and J ends lost 1 base and 3 bases, in that order; junction bases with no gene match: 3. CDR3 length equals 15 residues.

This chain joins TRBV7-3 and TRBJ1-2, with a weak D call TRBD1 (5 bases). Between the trimmed V and J ends, which lost 4 bases and 7 bases, there was a span of 13 bases. This CDR3 has 13 residues. In germline, CDR1 is SGHTA, CDR2 FQGTGA. CDR3 sequence (DNA): TGTGCCAGCAGCTCGTATCAGGGCTCTGGCTACACCTTC. The encoded protein is CASSSYQGSGYTF.

The chain couples TRBV6-2 or TRBV6-3 to TRBJ2-3; 14 bases match TRBD2. CDR1 and CDR2 from the germline V gene are MNHEY and SVGEGT. This CDR3 region has 19 residues. V lost 2 bases to trimming and J lost 2 bases; unmatched junction nucleotides: 9. The CDR3 nucleotides read TGTGCCAGCAGTTACCCGCCGGGACTAGCGGGGGAGATCACAGATACGCAGTATTTT. Translated: CASSYPPGLAGEITDTQYF.

The J gene is TRBJ2-7, the V gene TRBV6-1; 13 bases map to TRBD2. The CDR3 spans 16 residues. J was trimmed by 6 bases and V by 4 bases; bases with no gene match: 9. CDR1 is MNHNS and CDR2 is SASEGT in the germline V gene. The CDR3, as DNA: TGTGCCAGCAGTGTCCAGGGACTAGCGGGATTGAGCGAGCAGTACTTC. This sequence encodes CASSVQGLAGLSEQYF.

This chain uses TRBV30 with TRBJ1-6; D is possibly TRBD1 (5 bases). Trimming left V 6 bases short and J 8 bases short, with 17 bases between. The CDR3 has 14 amino acids. Germline V CDR1 and CDR2: GTSNPN, SVGIG (reference sequence). The CDR3 DNA reads TGTGCCTGTCGGGGCGGCAGGGAGGATTCACCCCTCCACTTT. Translation: CACRGGREDSPLHF.

This chain connects TRBV6-6 to TRBJ2-3; TRBD2 matches 9 bases. The germline V gene encodes CDR1 MNHNY and CDR2 SVGAGI (reference sequence). J lost 0 bases, V lost 5 bases, and 18 bases had no gene match. The CDR3 is made up of 20 amino acids. The CDR3 spells CASSPPTSGFELPSTDTQYF. The CDR3 DNA is TGTGCCAGCAGTCCCCCGACTAGCGGTTTCGAACTTCCTAGCACAGATACGCAGTATTTT.

This chain connects TRBV9 to TRBJ2-7, with D possibly matching TRBD1 (7 bases). The CDR3 spans 16 residues. Germline assignment: CDR1 SGDLS and CDR2 YYNGEE. The ends were cut back, 2 bases at V and 4 bases at J, with 19 bases in the middle. The CDR3 sequence: CASSVFSGGGIYEQYF. CDR3 DNA: TGTGCCAGCAGCGTTTTCTCAGGGGGAGGAATATACGAGCAGTACTTC.

The chain is built from TRBV25-1 and TRBJ1-6, with D perhaps matching TRBD1 (6 bases). Looked up from germline, CDR1 is MGHDK and CDR2 is SYGVNS. Trimming left V 4 bases short and J 4 bases short, with 17 bases between. This CDR3 is 17 amino acids long. The CDR3 DNA follows: TGTGCCAGCAGTGCAGGGGTGACAAGAAGTTATAATTCACCCCTCCACTTT. It encodes CASSAGVTRSYNSPLHF. The full variable domain, in which reference TRBV25-1 and TRBJ1-6 provide the parts outside the CDR3, is EADIYQTPRYLVIGTGKKITLECSQTMGHDKMYWYQQDPGMELHLIHYSYGVNSTEKGDLSSESTVSRIRTEHFPLTLESARPSHTSQYLCASSAGVTRSYNSPLHFGNGTRLTVT.

V is TRBV12-3 or TRBV12-4 and J is TRBJ1-3; the match to TRBD1 covers 8 bases. J lost 2 bases, V lost 10 bases, and 1 base had no gene match. The CDR3 runs 12 residues. In nucleotides, the CDR3 is TGTGCCACGGACAGGGCTGGAAACACCATATATTTT. Its translation is CATDRAGNTIYF.

This chain joins TRBV28 and TRBJ2-7; no clear D. The CDR3 has 13 residues. CDR1 MDHEN and CDR2 SYDVKM come from the germline V gene. V gave up 7 bases and J gave up 2 bases, with 12 bases separating them. The CDR3 protein is CASTGFDTYEQYF. In nucleotides, the CDR3 is TGTGCCAGCACCGGATTCGACACCTACGAGCAGTACTTC.

The chain links TRBV5-1 to TRBJ2-3; a weak D match, TRBD2 (5 bases). In germline, CDR1 is SGHRS, CDR2 YFSETQ. The CDR3 runs 15 residues. Trimming left V 0 bases short and J 2 bases short, with 10 bases between. Here the CDR3 DNA reads TGCGCCAGCAGCTTGGTGGACTCATACACAGATACGCAGTATTTT. Protein product: CASSLVDSYTDTQYF.

In this sample, this clone turned up a few times. CDR3 DNA sequence: TGCAGTGCTTACGAGGGCTACGAGCAGTACTTC. It yields the protein CSAYEGYEQYF. V and J are TRBV20-1 and TRBJ2-7; possibly TRBD2 for D (5 bases). This CDR3 has 11 amino acids. V was pared by 5 bases and J by 3 bases, with 8 bases between. Germline CDR1 is DFQATT and CDR2 is SNEGSKA (reference sequence).

V usage is TRBV5-4 and J usage is TRBJ1-6; D gene ambiguous. V dropped 3 bases and J dropped 10 bases, with 8 bases sitting between them. The germline V gene has CDR1 SGHNT and CDR2 YYREEE (reference sequence). This CDR3 is built from 12 residues. The CDR3 nucleotides are TGTGCCAGCAGCTCCAGTGTATCACCCCTCCACTTT. This sequence encodes CASSSSVSPLHF. Full variable domain (outside the CDR3, taken from reference TRBV5-4 and TRBJ1-6): ETGVTQSPTHLIKTRGQQVTLRCSSQSGHNTVSWYQQALGQGPQFIFQYYREEENGRGNFPPRFSGLQFPNYSSELNVNALELDDSALYLCASSSSVSPLHFGNGTRLTVT.

This chain joins TRBV4-3 and TRBJ2-1; D not resolved. The V end was cut by 0 bases, the J end by 0 bases, with 15 bases between. The CDR3 spans 18 residues. Germline V CDR1 and CDR2: LGHNA, YSLEER. CDR3 in DNA: TGCGCCAGCAGCCAAGATTGGCTAGGCTTAAGCTCCTACAATGAGCAGTTCTTC. Residues: CASSQDWLGLSSYNEQFF.